This T cell receptor beta chain emerged from a study of blood T cell repertoires in COVID-19 (dated by TCRdb to the early 2020s). Study-wide context: Samples from collaborators originated in the United States, Italy and Spain and spanned both the acute and convalescent phases of COVID-19. The prospective study material was composed of cDNA or gDNA derived from T cells, B-cell-depleted T cells, or PBMCs. A de-identified subject ID, COVID-19 status, age in years and sex were almost always included in the sample metadata. Samples were obtained from the ongoing ImmuneRACE study (first 160 participants) and from 1,254 subjects provided by 6 global collaborators. Deeply sampled blood TCRbeta repertoires from subjects exposed to, actively infected with, or recovered from COVID-19 were included in the dataset. The repertoires were released in a freely available public database meant as a resource for research on the immune response to SARS-CoV-2. Where available, HLA class I and class II types were obtained from metadata supplied by the sample provider rather than from assay-based typing.

Here V drops 0 bases and J drops 4 bases, and the junction holds 5 bases not matched to any gene. From a lookup of the germline V gene (reference sequence), CDR1 and CDR2 are LGHDT and YNNKEL. The CDR3 measures 16 amino acids from cysteine to phenylalanine. Solely the CDR3 DNA is kept, with 48 bases framed from the first base. Whole blood was collected in K2EDTA tubes by collaborating institutions according to the institutions' own protocols. For TCRbeta analysis, collaborators shipped samples in one of three forms: frozen whole blood, isolated PBMCs, or DNA extracted from either of those sample types. Broad study findings and their caveats: The amount of clinical and demographic metadata varied by source and participant and was provided uncurated.

Points on this clone: Its antigen specificity is not known. There are no base qualities to consult, and no much larger clone falls within one base.

TCRbeta CDR3 regions were amplified from genomic DNA by means of the immunoSEQ Assay, a bias-controlled multiplex PCR. In the authors' own workflow: The number of nucleated cells in each sample was estimated from the amplification of reference gene primers within the assay. To quantify the absolute abundance of each unique TCRbeta CDR3 rearrangement, sequence reads were collapsed and filtered. For each sample, productive Simpson clonality was calculated by taking the square root of Simpson's diversity index across productive rearrangements. Drawn from immuneACCESS, this table holds only the in-frame rearrangements with V and J called that TCRdb kept. Clones are partly lost; checked studies trace under half to an unresolved V gene and leave the rest unexplained. That table gives V, J and clone size, and the DNA gave D and trimming. The sample has some 220,000 clones on record, over 60% of them singletons. The ten largest clones add up to around 7.3% of the sample.

The source material was peripheral blood. The TCR sequence derives from a woman in her 70s with acute or convalescent COVID-19. This sequence uses TRBV3-1 (or the pseudogene TRBV3-2) and TRBJ1-2, with 10 central nucleotides matching TRBD1. This receptor carries the CDR3 CASSQEGTGALYGYTF. The base sequence is TGTGCCAGCAGCCAAGAAGGGACAGGGGCGCTCTATGGCTACACCTTC.